This T cell receptor (beta chain) appears in the sequencing data of a study of a mutant IDH1 vaccine in newly diagnosed glioma. Study summary: Most patients had received both radiotherapy and temozolomide, the prior options being radiotherapy, temozolomide, or both.

Time point in this sample: week 5, during vaccination. Topical imiquimod accompanied each vaccine dose, which consisted of 300 ug of mutant IDH1 20-mer peptide. This CDR3 comprises 12 residues. The V gene's germline CDR1 is MGHDK and CDR2 SYGVNS. Trimming stripped 1 base from V and 6 bases from J, with 4 bases between. Comments on this clone: Its antigen is still unknown.

The protocol was immunoSEQ multiplex PCR, while the TCRdb copy is restricted to in-frame clones and leaves out a portion. Of 25,000 to 30,000 clones in the sample, about 89% are singletons; the top ten hold around a fifth. This rearrangement joins TRBV25-1 to TRBJ1-3; no firm D call. The TCR comes from a man aged 18 to 30 with glioma. The specimen was PBMCs, collected from a glioma patient whose treatment included an IDH1 peptide vaccine. The CDR3: CASSEWENTIYF. DNA for the CDR3: TGTGCCAGCAGTGAATGGGAAAACACCATATATTTT.